This T cell receptor beta chain was recorded in a study of CD8 T cells in Susac syndrome. Across the study: Patients with Susac syndrome, at blood draw, were therapy-naive, on corticosteroids, or on intravenous immunoglobulin alone. Overall study findings and caveats: CD4+ repertoires of Susac syndrome patients lacked detectable clonal expansion.

Negative isolation was used for CD8+ and CD4+ T cells and FACS enrichment for TEMRA cells. The V gene's germline CDR1 is LGHNA and CDR2 YSLEER. CDR3 length: 14 residues. With 4 bases removed from V and 7 bases from J, the gap between germline ends came to 14 bases. cDNA came from approximately 0.5 to 1 ug RNA primed by random hexamers. Via MiXCR, TCRdb re-called the immunoSEQ multiplex PCR reads, giving one row per CDR3 protein. The profile shows under 250,000 distinct CDR3 sequences, 94% of them singletons. Notes on this clonotype: Its antigen is still unknown.

This clonotype was obtained from a human donor with Susac syndrome. The rearrangement joins TRBV4-3 to TRBJ1-5; D is possibly TRBD1 (6 bases). Sequenced sample: CD4+ T cells from PBMCs. The CDR3 DNA reads TGCGCCAGCAGCCGGAGCAGGGGAAGCCAGCCCCAGCATTTT. This sequence encodes CASSRSRGSQPQHF.